Described below is a single T cell receptor beta chain sequence and its context. Its antigen is not known. CDR1 is SQVTM, CDR2 ANQGSEA, per germline. Germline trimming cut 6 bases from V and 3 bases from J; bases unmatched to any gene: 7. The CDR3 contains 14 residues. PCR primers comprised 60 Vbeta and 13 Jbeta primers. The protocol was immunoSEQ multiplex PCR, while the TCRdb copy is restricted to in-frame clones and leaves out a portion. The sample records 130,000 or so clones, about 8.6% being singletons. The data were taken from a study of cytomegalovirus exposure and HLA in healthy donors. Study findings and constraints: The study listed 150 to 200 cytomegalovirus-associated TCR beta chains.

The specimen was PBMCs. This sequence originates from a woman aged 35 to 49 in good health and CMV-seropositive. The genes are TRBV29-1 and TRBJ1-2; 10 bases fit TRBD1. CDR3 bases: TGCAGCGTCCCTCCGGGACAGGGGTACTATGGCTACACCTTC. It translates to CSVPPGQGYYGYTF.